Presented here are 5 T cell receptor beta chains from one specimen sequenced in a study of T-cell memory formation after mild COVID-19. Each CDR3 protein is one row after TCRdb ran MiXCR on the 5' RACE reads. Of more than 250,000 distinct CDR3 sequences listed, 18% are singletons. Sequenced material: PBMCs or a T cell subset sorted from them (not recorded which). The source of these receptors is a man younger than 35 who had mild COVID-19 (a few samples of this study predate the infection). Cell type and time point are not known.

This clonotype was recorded a few times. The rearrangement joins TRBV18 to TRBJ1-1; TRBD1 aligns across 9 bases. CDR3 length equals 16 residues. The ends lost 1 base at V and 2 bases at J; junction bases unmatched: 5. Germline V CDR1 and CDR2: KGHSH, LQKENI. As DNA, the CDR3 is TGTGCCAGCTCACCACTCCGGGACAGGGTTAACACTGAAGCTTTCTTT. Translation gives CASSPLRDRVNTEAFF.

The V call is TRBV6-8, the J call TRBJ2-1; D ambiguous. Germline CDR1 reads MNHGY; CDR2 reads SAAAGT. CDR3 length: 18 amino acids. Trimming removed 7 bases at V and 8 bases at J, with 30 bases between. The DNA for the CDR3 is TGTGCCAGCATTCCTGGGGATGAGGCTAGAGATTGGGTGGATGAGCAGTTCTTC. Translated: CASIPGDEARDWVDEQFF.

The chain carries TRBV7-2 and TRBJ2-1; the D is unclear. The CDR3 is 13 residues long. With 1 base removed from V and 6 bases from J, the gap between germline ends came to 7 bases. Per the germline V gene, CDR1 is SGHTA and CDR2 is FQGNSA. The CDR3 DNA sequence: TGTGCCAGCAGCTTAGGTTGGGCCAATGAGCAGTTCTTC. As protein: CASSLGWANEQFF.

The V call is TRBV6-5, the J call TRBJ2-1, with TRBD1 matching 7 bases. This CDR3 comprises 15 residues. The J segment lost 2 bases and the V segment lost 6 bases, leaving 7 bases of the junction unmatched. Germline loops: CDR1 MNHEY, CDR2 SVGAGI. The DNA for the CDR3 is TGTGCCAGCAGCCCAACAGGGGCGGCCTACAATGAGCAGTTCTTC. It yields the protein CASSPTGAAYNEQFF.

CDR3 residues: CASRAKRSSGNTIYF. The DNA for the CDR3 is TGTGCCAGTAGAGCCAAAAGGAGCTCTGGAAACACCATATATTTT. This chain links TRBV19 with TRBJ1-3; D gene ambiguous. Trimming removed 6 bases at V and 0 bases at J, with 12 bases between. The CDR3 is made up of 15 amino acids. CDR1 is LNHDA, CDR2 SQIVND, per germline (reference sequence). Looking up the rest from reference TRBV19 and TRBJ1-3 gives the full variable domain: DGGITQSPKYLFRKEGQNVTLSCEQNLNHDAMYWYRQDPGQGLRLIYYSQIVNDFQKGDIAEGYSVSREKKESFPLTVTSAQKNPTAFYLCASRAKRSSGNTIYFGEGSWLTVV.